Presented here are 12 T cell receptor beta chains from one specimen sequenced in a study of sequential checkpoint blockade in melanoma. Treatment noted: randomized to nivolumab then ipilimumab (arm A) or the reverse (arm B). TCRdb keeps only in-frame clones here, not all; method: immunoSEQ multiplex PCR. The profile shows about 3,700 clones, around 19% of them singletons. The sample in question was tumor tissue (inferred from file names), obtained from a patient given nivolumab and ipilimumab in sequence. The receptors were sampled from a human patient with melanoma. Some clones in this sample may be carry-over from other donors' samples.

The DNA of the CDR3 is TGTGCCAGTAGCCCGTTGACAGGGTCCAATTCACCCCTCCACTTT. Protein product: CASSPLTGSNSPLHF. The J gene is TRBJ1-6, the V gene TRBV19; the match to TRBD1 covers 7 bases. CDR1 and CDR2 from the germline V gene are LNHDA and SQIVND (reference sequence). Losses at the gene ends were 6 bases for V and 7 bases for J; bases not matched to a gene: 9. This CDR3 contains 15 residues.

J is TRBJ1-6 and V is TRBV19; D possibly corresponds to TRBD1 (5 bases). The CDR3 is 15 residues long. Germline V gene sequence: CDR1 LNHDA, CDR2 SQIVND (reference sequence). Trimming took off 5 bases at V and 9 bases at J, with 17 bases between the two ends. CDR3 DNA: TGTGCCAGTAGTCCCCTTGAGGGGAGTAGTTCACCCCTCCACTTT. Protein sequence: CASSPLEGSSSPLHF.

V and J are TRBV9 and TRBJ1-4, with D possibly matching TRBD1 (5 bases). The V gene lost 4 bases and the J gene lost 6 bases, with 13 bases spanning the gap. The CDR3 extends over 14 amino acids. CDR1 and CDR2 from the germline V gene are SGDLS and YYNGEE. CDR3 bases: TGTGCCAGCAGCTTACGGTGGGGGGATGAAAAACTGTTTTTT. Translating gives CASSLRWGDEKLFF.

This clone was found a few times. V is TRBV5-1 and J is TRBJ2-7; 8 bases fit TRBD1. CDR3 size: 16 residues. From germline, CDR1 is SGHRS and CDR2 YFSETQ. V dropped 0 bases and J dropped 5; count of bases not matched to a gene: 10. For the CDR3, the DNA is TGCGCCAGCAGCTTGGAGGTTTCAGGGGGCGCGGACGAGCAGTACTTC. It yields the protein CASSLEVSGGADEQYF. Together with reference TRBV5-1 and TRBJ2-7, the CDR3 gives the full variable domain: KAGVTQTPRYLIKTRGQQVTLSCSPISGHRSVSWYQQTPGQGLQFLFEYFSETQRNKGNFPGRFSGRQFSNSRSEMNVSTLELGDSALYLCASSLEVSGGADEQYFGPGTRLTVT.

CDR3 DNA: TGTGCCAGCAGCCCAAGACTTCCAGTGATTAACTATGGCTACACCTTC. It specifies CASSPRLPVINYGYTF. The gene calls are TRBV11-3 and TRBJ1-2; D not certain. The germline CDR1 and CDR2 sequences are SGHNT and YENEEA. With 5 bases removed from V and 1 base from J, the gap between germline ends came to 17 bases. This CDR3 comprises 16 residues. The complete variable domain, with remaining parts taken from reference TRBV11-3 and TRBJ1-2, reads EAGVVQSPRYKIIEKKQPVAFWCNPISGHNTLYWYLQNLGQGPELLIRYENEEAVDDSQLPKDRFSAERLKGVDSTLKIQPAELGDSAVYLCASSPRLPVINYGYTFGSGTRLTVV.

In its sample, this clone is medium-sized. This rearrangement joins TRBV4-1 to TRBJ2-7, with 11 positions matching TRBD2. The germline CDR1 and CDR2 sequences are MGHRA and YSYEKL. This CDR3 has 15 residues. V trimming: 1 base; J trimming: 3 bases; junction bases outside the gene matches: 2. CDR3: CASSQGLAGGYEQYF. CDR3 in DNA: TGCGCCAGCAGCCAAGGGCTAGCGGGGGGCTACGAGCAGTACTTC.

J is TRBJ1-2 and V is TRBV11-3, with D possibly being TRBD1 (6 bases). The CDR3 spans 17 residues. Trimming took 4 bases from V and 3 from J, leaving 21 bases between them. Germline CDR1 and CDR2: SGHNT and YENEEA. Here the CDR3 DNA reads TGTGCCAGCAGCTCCGGACAGATTTACCATTTAGACTATGGCTACACCTTC. It translates to CASSSGQIYHLDYGYTF.

The chain uses TRBV6-8 and TRBJ1-3, with 7 positions matching TRBD1. Germline CDR1 reads MNHGY; CDR2 reads SAAAGT. This CDR3 is 17 amino acids long. V shed 2 bases, J shed 4 bases, and the junction held 11 bases outside the gene matches. The CDR3 here is CASSYNRDSGGGNTIYF. As DNA, the CDR3 is TGTGCCAGCAGTTACAATCGGGACAGCGGTGGGGGAAACACCATATATTTT.

This clone was seen a few times. The gene calls are TRBV23-1 and TRBJ2-2; the D gene could be TRBD1 or TRBD2 (5 bases each). TRBV23-1 is marked as an open reading frame, function uncertain. The CDR3 has 13 residues. V lost 1 base and J 5 bases, leaving 5 bases between the germline ends. The CDR3 nucleotides are TGCGCCAGCAGTCAATGGGGGACCGGGGAGCTGTTTTTT. Translating gives CASSQWGTGELFF.

This clone is a singleton in its sample. The chain uses TRBV19 and TRBJ1-4; the match to TRBD1 covers 9 bases. CDR3 size: 17 residues. Germline V gene data show CDR1 as LNHDA and CDR2 as SQIVND (reference sequence). The junction had 10 bases not matched to a gene; V was cut back by 7 bases and J by 1 base. The CDR3 DNA reads as TGTGCCAGTAAATTCGACAGGGGGAAAGGAACTAATGAAAAACTGTTTTTT. Its translation is CASKFDRGKGTNEKLFF. Looking up the rest from reference TRBV19 and TRBJ1-4 gives the full variable domain: DGGITQSPKYLFRKEGQNVTLSCEQNLNHDAMYWYRQDPGQGLRLIYYSQIVNDFQKGDIAEGYSVSREKKESFPLTVTSAQKNPTAFYLCASKFDRGKGTNEKLFFGSGTQLSVL.

At least ten counts were recorded for this clone. V usage is TRBV11-3 and J usage is TRBJ1-1; TRBD1 aligns across 9 bases. This CDR3 spans 14 amino acids. Looked up from germline, CDR1 is SGHNT and CDR2 is YENEEA. V was pared by 5 bases and J by 1 base, with 2 bases of the junction left unmatched. CDR3 protein: CASSMTGGNTEAFF. The CDR3 region has the DNA TGTGCCAGCAGCATGACAGGGGGGAACACTGAAGCTTTCTTT.

The chain has TRBV11-3 and TRBJ2-1; D possibly corresponds to TRBD2 (6 bases). V lost 1 base to trimming and J lost 4 bases, with 23 bases between them. The CDR3 has 19 residues. CDR1 and CDR2 from the germline V gene are SGHNT and YENEEA. The CDR3 here is CASSLGSSRGARGYNEQFF. In DNA, the CDR3 is TGTGCCAGCAGCTTAGGATCTTCGCGGGGCGCCCGGGGGTACAATGAGCAGTTCTTC.